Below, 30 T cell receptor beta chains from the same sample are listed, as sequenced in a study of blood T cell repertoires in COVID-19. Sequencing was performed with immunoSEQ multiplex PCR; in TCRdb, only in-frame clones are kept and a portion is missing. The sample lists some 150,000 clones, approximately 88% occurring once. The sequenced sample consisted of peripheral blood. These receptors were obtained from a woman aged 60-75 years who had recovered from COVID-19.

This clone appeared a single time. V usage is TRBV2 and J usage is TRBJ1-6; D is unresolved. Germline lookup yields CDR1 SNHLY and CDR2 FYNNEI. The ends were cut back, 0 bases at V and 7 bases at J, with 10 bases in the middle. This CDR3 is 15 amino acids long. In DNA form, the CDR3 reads TGTGCCAGCAGTGAAGCGCCGGGTTACAATTCACCCCTCCACTTT. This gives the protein CASSEAPGYNSPLHF.

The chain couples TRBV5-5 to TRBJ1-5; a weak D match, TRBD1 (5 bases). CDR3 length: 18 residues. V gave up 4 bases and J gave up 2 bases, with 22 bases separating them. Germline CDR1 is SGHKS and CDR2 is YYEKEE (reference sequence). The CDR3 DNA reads TGTGCCAGCAGCCGACAGCATAGTGGGGCAGAGGGCAATCAGCCCCAGCATTTT. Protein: CASSRQHSGAEGNQPQHF. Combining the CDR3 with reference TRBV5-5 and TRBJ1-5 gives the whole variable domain DAGVTQSPTHLIKTRGQQVTLRCSPISGHKSVSWYQQVLGQGPQFIFQYYEKEERGRGNFPDRFSARQFPNYSSELNVNALLLGDSALYLCASSRQHSGAEGNQPQHFGDGTRLSIL.

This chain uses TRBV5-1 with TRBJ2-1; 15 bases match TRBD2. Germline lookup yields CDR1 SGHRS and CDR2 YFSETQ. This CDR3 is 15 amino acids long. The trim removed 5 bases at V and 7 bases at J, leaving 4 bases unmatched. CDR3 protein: CASRFGTSGGNEQFF. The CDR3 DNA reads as TGCGCCAGCAGGTTCGGGACTAGCGGGGGGAATGAGCAGTTCTTC.

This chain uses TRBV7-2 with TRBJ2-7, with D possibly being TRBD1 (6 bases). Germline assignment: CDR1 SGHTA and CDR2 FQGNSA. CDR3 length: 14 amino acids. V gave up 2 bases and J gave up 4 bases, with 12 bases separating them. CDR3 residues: CASSLNAGAYEQYF. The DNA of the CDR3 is TGTGCCAGCAGCTTAAATGCAGGGGCTTACGAGCAGTACTTC.

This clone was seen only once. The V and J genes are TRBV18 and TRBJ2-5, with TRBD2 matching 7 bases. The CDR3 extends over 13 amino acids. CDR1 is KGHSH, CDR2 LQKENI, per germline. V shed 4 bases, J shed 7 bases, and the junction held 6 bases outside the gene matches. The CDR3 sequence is CASSQSGEGTQYF. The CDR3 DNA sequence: TGTGCCAGCTCACAAAGCGGGGAAGGGACCCAGTACTTC.

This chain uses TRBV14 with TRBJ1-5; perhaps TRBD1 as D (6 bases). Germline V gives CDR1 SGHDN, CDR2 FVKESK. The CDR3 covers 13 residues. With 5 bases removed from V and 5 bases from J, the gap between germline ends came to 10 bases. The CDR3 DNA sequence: TGTGCCAGCAGCTTTGGACAGTATCAGCCCCAGCATTTT. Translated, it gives CASSFGQYQPQHF.

CDR3 nucleotides: TGTGCCAGCTCAGGGGACAGCGGGGGGACTGAAGCTTTCTTT. It yields the protein CASSGDSGGTEAFF. The rearrangement uses TRBV18 and TRBJ1-1; 7 bases agree with TRBD1. In germline, CDR1 is KGHSH, CDR2 LQKENI. This CDR3 has 14 amino acids. The junction had 8 bases not matched to a gene; V was cut back by 5 bases and J by 5 bases.

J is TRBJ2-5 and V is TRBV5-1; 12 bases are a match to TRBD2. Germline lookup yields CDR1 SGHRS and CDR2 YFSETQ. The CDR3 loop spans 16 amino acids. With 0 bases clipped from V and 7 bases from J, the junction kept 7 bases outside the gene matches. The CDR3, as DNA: TGCGCCAGCAGCTTGGTAGGACTAGCGGGACCCCGGACCCAGTACTTC. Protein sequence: CASSLVGLAGPRTQYF.

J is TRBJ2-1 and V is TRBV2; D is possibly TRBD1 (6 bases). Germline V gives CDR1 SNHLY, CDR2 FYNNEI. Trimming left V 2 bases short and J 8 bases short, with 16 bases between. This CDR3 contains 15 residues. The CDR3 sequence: CASSERRDKSDEQFF. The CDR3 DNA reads TGTGCCAGCAGTGAACGCAGGGACAAGTCGGATGAGCAGTTCTTC.

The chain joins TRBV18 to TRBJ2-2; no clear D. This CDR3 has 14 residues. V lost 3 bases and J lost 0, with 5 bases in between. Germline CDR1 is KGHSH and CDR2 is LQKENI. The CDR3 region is CASSPFSNTGELFF. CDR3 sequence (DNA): TGTGCCAGCTCACCCTTTTCGAACACCGGGGAGCTGTTTTTT.

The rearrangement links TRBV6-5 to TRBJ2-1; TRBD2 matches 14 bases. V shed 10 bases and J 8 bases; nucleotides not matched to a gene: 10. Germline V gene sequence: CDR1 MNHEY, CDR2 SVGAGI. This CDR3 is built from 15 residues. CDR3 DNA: TGTGCCACCTTGACTAGCGGGGGGGCTCGGGATGAGCAGTTCTTC. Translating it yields CATLTSGGARDEQFF.

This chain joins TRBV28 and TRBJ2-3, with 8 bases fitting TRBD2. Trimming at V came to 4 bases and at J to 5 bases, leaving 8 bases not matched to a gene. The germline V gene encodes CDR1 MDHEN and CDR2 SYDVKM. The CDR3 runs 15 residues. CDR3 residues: CASSSPGLEGDTQYF. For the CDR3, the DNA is TGTGCCAGCAGTTCGCCGGGACTAGAGGGAGATACGCAGTATTTT.

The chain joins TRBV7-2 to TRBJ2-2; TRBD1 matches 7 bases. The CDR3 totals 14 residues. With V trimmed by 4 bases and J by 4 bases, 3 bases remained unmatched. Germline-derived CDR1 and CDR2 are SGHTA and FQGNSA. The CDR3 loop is CASSSGQSTGELFF. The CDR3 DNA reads TGTGCCAGCAGCTCGGGACAGTCCACCGGGGAGCTGTTTTTT. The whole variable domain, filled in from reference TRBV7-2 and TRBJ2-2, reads GAGVSQSPSNKVTEKGKDVELRCDPISGHTALYWYRQSLGQGLEFLIYFQGNSAPDKSGLPSDRFSAERTGGSVSTLTIQRTQQEDSAVYLCASSSGQSTGELFFGEGSRLTVL.

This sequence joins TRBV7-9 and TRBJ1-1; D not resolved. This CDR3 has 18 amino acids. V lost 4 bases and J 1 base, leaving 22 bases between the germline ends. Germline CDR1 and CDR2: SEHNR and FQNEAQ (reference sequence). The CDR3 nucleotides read TGTGCCAGCAGCTCACTCTTGGGTCGACCGGGAGGGAACACTGAAGCTTTCTTT. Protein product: CASSSLLGRPGGNTEAFF. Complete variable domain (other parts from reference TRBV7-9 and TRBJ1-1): DTGVSQNPRHKITKRGQNVTFRCDPISEHNRLYWYRQTLGQGPEFLTYFQNEAQLEKSRLLSDRFSAERPKGSFSTLEIQRTEQGDSAMYLCASSSLLGRPGGNTEAFFGQGTRLTVV.

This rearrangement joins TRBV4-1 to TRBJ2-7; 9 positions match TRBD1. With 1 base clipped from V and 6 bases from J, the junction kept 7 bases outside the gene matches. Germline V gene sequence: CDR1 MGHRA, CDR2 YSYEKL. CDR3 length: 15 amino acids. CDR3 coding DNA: TGCGCCAGCAGCCAAGGGGGACAGGGAAGGGGCGAGCAGTACTTC. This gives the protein CASSQGGQGRGEQYF.

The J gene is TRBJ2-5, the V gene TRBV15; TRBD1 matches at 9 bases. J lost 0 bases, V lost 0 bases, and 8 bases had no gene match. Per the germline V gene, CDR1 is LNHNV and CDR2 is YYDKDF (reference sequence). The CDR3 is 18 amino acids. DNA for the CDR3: TGTGCCACCAGCAGAGAATTACAGGGGGCCCCGGACCAAGAGACCCAGTACTTC. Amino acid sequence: CATSRELQGAPDQETQYF.

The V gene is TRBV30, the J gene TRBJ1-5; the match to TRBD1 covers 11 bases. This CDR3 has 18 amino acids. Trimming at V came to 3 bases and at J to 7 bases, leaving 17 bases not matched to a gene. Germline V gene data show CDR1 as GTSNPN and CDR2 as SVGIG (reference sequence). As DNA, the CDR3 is TGTGCCTGGAGCACAAGACACGGACAGGGGGCGAGGCAACAGCCCCAGCATTTT. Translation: CAWSTRHGQGARQQPQHF.

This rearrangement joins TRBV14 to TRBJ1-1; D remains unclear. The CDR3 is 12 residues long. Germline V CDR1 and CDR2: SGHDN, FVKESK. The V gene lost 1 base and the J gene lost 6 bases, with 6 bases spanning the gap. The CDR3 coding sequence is TGTGCCAGCAGCCAAGTATTCGCTGAAGCTTTCTTT. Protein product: CASSQVFAEAFF.

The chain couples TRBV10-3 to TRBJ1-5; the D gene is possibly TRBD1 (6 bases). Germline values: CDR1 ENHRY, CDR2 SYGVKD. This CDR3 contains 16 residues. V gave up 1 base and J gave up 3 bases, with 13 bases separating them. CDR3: CAISEFTTGTNQPQHF. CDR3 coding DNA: TGTGCCATCAGTGAGTTCACAACAGGGACCAATCAGCCCCAGCATTTT.

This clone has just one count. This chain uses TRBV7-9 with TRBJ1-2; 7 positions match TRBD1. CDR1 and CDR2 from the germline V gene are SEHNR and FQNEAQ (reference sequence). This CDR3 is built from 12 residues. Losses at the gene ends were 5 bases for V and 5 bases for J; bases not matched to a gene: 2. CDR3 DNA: TGTGCCAGCAGCGGGGACAGATATGGCTACACCTTC. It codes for CASSGDRYGYTF.

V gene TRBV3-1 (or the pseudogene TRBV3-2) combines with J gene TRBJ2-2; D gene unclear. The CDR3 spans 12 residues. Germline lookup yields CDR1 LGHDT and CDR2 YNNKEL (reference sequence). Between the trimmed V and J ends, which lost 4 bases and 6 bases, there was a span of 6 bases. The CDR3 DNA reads TGTGCCAGCAGCCTACGGGCCGGGGAGCTGTTTTTT. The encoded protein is CASSLRAGELFF.

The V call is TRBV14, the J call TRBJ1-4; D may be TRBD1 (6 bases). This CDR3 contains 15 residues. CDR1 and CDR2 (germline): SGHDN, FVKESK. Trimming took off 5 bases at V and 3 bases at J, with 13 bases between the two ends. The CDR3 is CASSSRDTSNEKLFF. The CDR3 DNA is TGTGCCAGCAGCTCCCGGGACACCTCTAATGAAAAACTGTTTTTT.

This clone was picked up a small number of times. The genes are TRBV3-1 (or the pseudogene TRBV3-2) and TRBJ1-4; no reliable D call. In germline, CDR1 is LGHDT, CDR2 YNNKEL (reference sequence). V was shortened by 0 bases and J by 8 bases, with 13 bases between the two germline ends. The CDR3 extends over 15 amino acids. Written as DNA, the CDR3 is TGTGCCAGCAGCCAAGATTTTAATAGAGGGGAAAAACTGTTTTTT. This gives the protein CASSQDFNRGEKLFF.

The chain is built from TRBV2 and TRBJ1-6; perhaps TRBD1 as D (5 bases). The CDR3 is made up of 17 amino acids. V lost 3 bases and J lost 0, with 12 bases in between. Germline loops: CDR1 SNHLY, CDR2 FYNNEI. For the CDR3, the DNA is TGTGCCAGCAGTGAGATGGGACTGATCTCCTATAATTCACCCCTCCACTTT. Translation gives CASSEMGLISYNSPLHF. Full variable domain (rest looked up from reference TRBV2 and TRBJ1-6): EPEVTQTPSHQVTQMGQEVILRCVPISNHLYFYWYRQILGQKVEFLVSFYNNEISEKSEIFDDQFSVERPDGSNFTLKIRSTKLEDSAMYFCASSEMGLISYNSPLHFGNGTRLTVT.

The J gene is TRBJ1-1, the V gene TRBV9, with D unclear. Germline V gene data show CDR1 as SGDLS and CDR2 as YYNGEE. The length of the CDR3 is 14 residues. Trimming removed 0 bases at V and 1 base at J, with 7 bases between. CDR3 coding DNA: TGTGCCAGCAGCGTAGCCCGGGAGAACACTGAAGCTTTCTTT. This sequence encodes CASSVARENTEAFF.

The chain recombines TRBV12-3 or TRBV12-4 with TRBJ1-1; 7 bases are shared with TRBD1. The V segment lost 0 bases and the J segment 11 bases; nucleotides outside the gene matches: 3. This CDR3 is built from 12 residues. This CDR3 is CASSLAGQTAFF. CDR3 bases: TGTGCCAGCAGTTTAGCGGGACAGACGGCTTTCTTT.

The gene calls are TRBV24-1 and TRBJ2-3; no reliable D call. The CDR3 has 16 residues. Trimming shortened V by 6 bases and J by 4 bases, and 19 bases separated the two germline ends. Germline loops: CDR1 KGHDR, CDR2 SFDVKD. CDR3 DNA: TGTGCCACCAGTACGTCCAGTTCGCCAGAAGCAGATACGCAGTATTTT. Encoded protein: CATSTSSSPEADTQYF.

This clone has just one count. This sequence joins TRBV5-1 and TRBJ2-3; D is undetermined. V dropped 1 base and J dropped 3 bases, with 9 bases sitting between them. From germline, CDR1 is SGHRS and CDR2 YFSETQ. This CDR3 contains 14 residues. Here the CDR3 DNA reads TGCGCCAGCAGCTTGATACTTCGGACAGATACGCAGTATTTT. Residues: CASSLILRTDTQYF.

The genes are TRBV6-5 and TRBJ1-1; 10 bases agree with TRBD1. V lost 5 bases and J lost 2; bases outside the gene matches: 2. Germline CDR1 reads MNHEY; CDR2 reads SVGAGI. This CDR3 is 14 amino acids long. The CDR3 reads CASSLTGGNTEAFF. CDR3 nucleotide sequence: TGTGCCAGCAGTCTGACAGGGGGCAACACTGAAGCTTTCTTT.

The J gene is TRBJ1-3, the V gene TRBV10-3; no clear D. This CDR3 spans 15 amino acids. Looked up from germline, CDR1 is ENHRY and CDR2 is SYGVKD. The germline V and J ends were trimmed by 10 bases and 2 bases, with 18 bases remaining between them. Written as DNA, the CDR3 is TGTGCCACTCGGCGGTCGGGGTATACTGGAAACACCATATATTTT. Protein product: CATRRSGYTGNTIYF.